Below, 14 T cell receptor beta chains from the same sample are listed, as sequenced in a study of OX40 agonist ivuxolimab in advanced cancers. Profiling relied on immunoSEQ multiplex PCR, and the TCRdb table lists in-frame clones only, not all of them. The sample has some 59,000 clones; about nine tenths are singletons. The specimen was CD4+ or CD8+ T cells sorted from blood, collected in a trial of the OX40 agonist ivuxolimab. These TCRs come from an adult with an advanced solid tumor such as melanoma, head and neck, liver or kidney cancer.

V usage is TRBV11-3 and J usage is TRBJ2-2; 13 bases line up with TRBD2. Germline CDR1 SGHNT, CDR2 YENEEA. The CDR3 is made up of 17 amino acids. The ends lost 4 bases at V and 4 bases at J; junction bases unmatched: 6. Written as DNA, the CDR3 is TGTGCCAGCAGCTCCGGACTAGCGGGAGTTGGCACCGGGGAGCTGTTTTTT. This translates into CASSSGLAGVGTGELFF.

The chain links TRBV30 to TRBJ2-1, with 7 nucleotides matching TRBD1. Germline V gene sequence: CDR1 GTSNPN, CDR2 SVGIG (reference sequence). There are 14 residues in the CDR3. V was clipped by 6 bases and J by 13 bases; unmatched bases: 18. CDR3 amino acids: CACTQGGQALNQFF. CDR3 sequence (DNA): TGTGCCTGTACCCAAGGAGGACAGGCCCTAAATCAGTTCTTC.

The genes are TRBV19 and TRBJ2-1; possibly TRBD1 or TRBD2 for D (5 bases each). The length of the CDR3 is 14 residues. Germline V lookup: CDR1 LNHDA, CDR2 SQIVND (reference sequence). The ends were cut back, 5 bases at V and 3 bases at J, with 11 bases in the middle. CDR3 region: CASSPGRIYNEQFF. The CDR3 region has the DNA TGTGCCAGTAGTCCGGGACGGATCTACAATGAGCAGTTCTTC.

This chain connects TRBV4-1 to TRBJ2-3; D perhaps matches TRBD2 (6 bases). Germline V lookup: CDR1 MGHRA, CDR2 YSYEKL. The CDR3 length is 13 residues. V was trimmed by 8 bases and J by 2 bases, leaving 11 bases between them. The CDR3 DNA reads as TGCGCCAGCGGAGCGGGCCCCACAGATACGCAGTATTTT. This translates into CASGAGPTDTQYF.

The rearrangement links TRBV28 to TRBJ2-1; 10 nucleotides match TRBD2. This CDR3 has 15 amino acids. V shed 6 bases, J shed 5 bases, and the junction held 7 bases outside the gene matches. Germline CDR1 MDHEN, CDR2 SYDVKM. The CDR3 nucleotides are TGTGCCAGCAGCATAGCGGGAGGAAGGCACAATGAGCAGTTCTTC. This sequence encodes CASSIAGGRHNEQFF.

The rearrangement uses TRBV11-2 and TRBJ1-4; 8 bases line up with TRBD1. Germline assignment: CDR1 SGHAT and CDR2 FQNNGV. The V segment lost 1 base and the J segment 8 bases; nucleotides outside the gene matches: 3. The CDR3 sequence is 14 residues long. This CDR3 reads CASSLGQGLEKLFF. CDR3 coding DNA: TGTGCCAGCAGCTTAGGACAGGGGCTAGAAAAACTGTTTTTT.

The gene calls are TRBV9 and TRBJ2-7; D perhaps matches TRBD1 (6 bases). The germline V gene has CDR1 SGDLS and CDR2 YYNGEE. Trimming pared 0 bases from V and 2 bases from J, leaving 12 bases between. The CDR3 extends over 15 amino acids. The CDR3 bases are TGTGCCAGCAGCGTAGGAGGGACACCTCCCTACGAGCAGTACTTC. Translation gives CASSVGGTPPYEQYF.

V gene TRBV6-6 combines with J gene TRBJ2-1; 7 bases line up with TRBD2. Germline V lookup: CDR1 MNHNY, CDR2 SVGAGI (reference sequence). The CDR3 extends over 15 amino acids. V dropped 2 bases and J dropped 0; count of bases not matched to a gene: 1. DNA of the CDR3: TGTGCCAGCAGTTACGGCGGGAGCTCCTACAATGAGCAGTTCTTC. The encoded protein is CASSYGGSSYNEQFF.

This clone was observed a single time. J is TRBJ2-4 and V is TRBV5-4; D possibly matches TRBD1 or TRBD2 (5 bases each). This CDR3 has 16 amino acids. Germline V gene lookup returns CDR1 SGHNT and CDR2 YYREEE (reference sequence). V was pared by 4 bases and J by 8 bases, with 22 bases between. The CDR3 coding sequence is TGTGCCAGCAGCCTCAGGTCCGGGACCGTAAGGGACATTCAGTACTTC. Its translation is CASSLRSGTVRDIQYF.

This chain links TRBV19 with TRBJ2-1; TRBD2 matches at 8 bases. Trimming at V came to 1 base and at J to 2 bases, leaving 1 base not matched to a gene. CDR1 is LNHDA, CDR2 SQIVND, per germline (reference sequence). The CDR3 runs to 15 residues. The CDR3 region is CASSIAGGTYNEQFF. The CDR3 DNA is TGTGCCAGTAGTATAGCGGGAGGGACCTACAATGAGCAGTTCTTC.

This clone has just one count. The chain employs TRBV5-8 and TRBJ2-1; D not certain. The V end was cut by 2 bases, the J end by 1 base, with 10 bases between. This CDR3 has 15 residues. Germline CDR1 SGHTS, CDR2 YDEGEE. The chain's CDR3 is CASSFEIPSYNEQFF. CDR3 DNA: TGTGCCAGCAGCTTTGAAATCCCTTCCTACAATGAGCAGTTCTTC.

The chain couples TRBV28 to TRBJ1-3, with D uncertain. The germline V and J ends were trimmed by 3 bases and 1 base, with 10 bases remaining between them. This CDR3 is 15 amino acids long. Germline V CDR1 and CDR2: MDHEN, SYDVKM. CDR3 in DNA: TGTGCCAGCAGTTTGGTATTACGGTCTGGAAACACCATATATTTT. Amino acid sequence: CASSLVLRSGNTIYF. Looking up the rest from reference TRBV28 and TRBJ1-3 gives the full variable domain: DVKVTQSSRYLVKRTGEKVFLECVQDMDHENMFWYRQDPGLGLRLIYFSYDVKMKEKGDIPEGYSVSREKKERFSLILESASTNQTSMYLCASSLVLRSGNTIYFGEGSWLTVV.

The chain is built from TRBV7-9 and TRBJ2-5; D might be TRBD2 (5 bases). The CDR3 consists of 14 residues. Germline lookup yields CDR1 SEHNR and CDR2 FQNEAQ (reference sequence). The V end was cut by 4 bases, the J end by 5 bases, with 14 bases between. As DNA, the CDR3 is TGTGCCAGCAGCTCATACACTAGTTTGGAGACCCAGTACTTC. Residues: CASSSYTSLETQYF.

The chain recombines TRBV28 with TRBJ2-3, with 9 bases that match TRBD2. This CDR3 region has 15 residues. Germline CDR1 and CDR2: MDHEN and SYDVKM. V was pared by 5 bases and J by 4 bases, with 7 bases of the junction left unmatched. CDR3 in amino acids: CASSPHSGRPDTQYF. The DNA for the CDR3 is TGTGCCAGCAGTCCCCATAGCGGGAGACCAGATACGCAGTATTTT.